Listed below are T cell receptor beta chains from one sample, sequenced in a study of cytomegalovirus exposure and HLA in healthy donors. Libraries were prepared by immunoSEQ multiplex PCR; TCRdb keeps only in-frame clonotypes and omits some of them. The data contain about 200,000 clones, 70% to 85% of them singletons. Specimen: PBMCs. The receptor set was obtained from a girl aged 2 to 10 in good health and CMV-seronegative. CDR3s include the opening cysteine and the closing phenylalanine or tryptophan. A D gene is named only where the DNA matches it firmly. Rows may omit the clone size; those that give it use once, few, many or a size class.

TRBJ2-2 TRBD2 TRBV6-6 once CASGLAKTGELFF TGTGCCAGCGGACTAGCGAAGACCGGGGAGCTGTTTTTT
TRBJ2-5 TRBD1 TRBV19 . CASSIAQTTGAQYF TGTGCCAGTAGTATAGCCCAAACCACAGGGGCCCAGTACTTC
TRBJ1-2 . TRBV29-1 . CSVEGSPIRVANYGYTF TGCAGCGTTGAAGGATCTCCGATCAGGGTGGCTAACTATGGCTACACCTTC
TRBJ2-1 TRBD1 TRBV9 . CASSPDSLGQNEQFF TGTGCCAGCAGCCCCGACAGCTTGGGACAGAATGAGCAGTTCTTC
TRBJ2-7 . TRBV5-4 . CASSFQRAPYEQYF TGTGCCAGCAGTTTCCAGCGGGCCCCCTACGAGCAGTACTTC
TRBJ1-2 . TRBV12-5 few CASGFGKDGYTF TGTGCTAGTGGTTTCGGGAAGGACGGCTACACCTTC
TRBJ2-5 TRBD2 TRBV7-2 . CASSRRTSGRVETQYF TGTGCCAGCAGCCGGAGAACTAGCGGGAGGGTGGAGACCCAGTACTTC
TRBJ2-1 TRBD1 TRBV9 . CASSAIQGNEQFF TGTGCCAGCAGCGCCATACAGGGGAATGAGCAGTTCTTC
TRBJ2-1 TRBD2 TRBV19 . CASSIPLRAGGPYNEQFF TGTGCCAGTAGTATCCCCCTACGGGCGGGAGGCCCCTACAATGAGCAGTTCTTC
TRBJ1-6 . TRBV6-1 . CASSEFEGVGNSPLHF TGTGCCAGCAGTGAATTCGAAGGGGTAGGAAATTCACCCCTCCACTTT
TRBJ1-5 . TRBV15 . CATSRDRRGGQPQHF TGTGCCACCAGCAGAGATCGCAGGGGTGGTCAGCCCCAGCATTTT
TRBJ2-7 . TRBV19 . CASSQGFHSYEQYF TGTGCCAGTAGTCAGGGATTTCACTCCTACGAGCAGTACTTC
TRBJ2-3 . TRBV5-1 . CASSFGDRRTDTQYF TGCGCCAGCAGCTTTGGCGACAGGCGCACAGATACGCAGTATTTT
TRBJ2-5 TRBD2 TRBV5-4 . CASNRAGGEETQYF TGTGCCAGCAATAGGGCGGGAGGGGAAGAGACCCAGTACTTC
TRBJ2-1 TRBD2 TRBV6-5 few CASSYRSGAASEQFF TGTGCCAGCAGTTATCGTAGCGGGGCGGCGAGTGAGCAGTTCTTC
TRBJ2-5 TRBD2 TRBV5-4 . CASSLGLAGGSQETQYF TGTGCCAGCAGCTTGGGACTAGCGGGGGGATCACAAGAGACCCAGTACTTC
TRBJ1-2 . TRBV6-1 . CASTGPNYGYTF TGTGCCAGTACAGGGCCTAACTATGGCTACACCTTC
TRBJ1-2 TRBD1 TRBV6-5 . CASSYPNRDRAGGYTF TGTGCCAGCAGTTACCCTAACCGGGACAGGGCTGGTGGCTACACCTTC
TRBJ2-3 . TRBV2 . CASSGGVSTDTQYF TGTGCCAGCAGTGGCGGGGTGAGCACAGATACGCAGTATTTT
TRBJ1-3 . TRBV12-5 once CASGLRPAGSSGNTIYF TGTGCTAGTGGTTTAAGGCCGGCAGGAAGCTCTGGAAACACCATATATTTT
TRBJ1-2 TRBD1 TRBV6-5 . CASSYGGQGGNYGYTF TGTGCCAGCAGTTACGGGGGACAGGGCGGAAACTATGGCTACACCTTC
TRBJ2-5 TRBD2 TRBV6-5 few CASSRLAGGRTQYF TGTGCCAGCAGTAGACTAGCGGGGGGGCGGACCCAGTACTTC
TRBJ2-7 . TRBV7-6 few CASSLGGGESSYEQYF TGTGCCAGCAGCTTAGGAGGGGGTGAGAGCTCCTACGAGCAGTACTTC
TRBJ2-1 TRBD1 TRBV7-2 . CASSSPGGRFNEQFF TGTGCCAGCAGCTCCCCAGGGGGACGTTTCAATGAGCAGTTCTTC
TRBJ2-7 . TRBV29-1 . CSVGTGTAAYEQYF TGCAGCGTTGGCACCGGGACTGCCGCCTACGAGCAGTACTTC
TRBJ1-1 TRBD1 TRBV19 few CASSMDRDTEAFF TGTGCCAGTAGTATGGACAGGGACACTGAAGCTTTCTTT
TRBJ2-7 . TRBV5-1 once CASTGRGQDEQYF TGCGCCAGCACTGGGCGGGGGCAAGACGAGCAGTACTTC
TRBJ1-5 TRBD1 TRBV7-8 . CASNLGTGDLNQPQHF TGTGCCAGCAACTTGGGAACAGGGGATCTCAATCAGCCCCAGCATTTT
TRBJ2-3 . TRBV5-4 . CASSSKGGGADTQYF TGTGCCAGCAGCTCGAAGGGGGGGGGTGCAGATACGCAGTATTTT
TRBJ1-1 . TRBV11-1 . CASSSLRVKNTEAFF TGTGCCAGCAGCTCCCTCCGGGTAAAGAACACTGAAGCTTTCTTT
TRBJ2-1 . TRBV7-9 . CASGGSYNEQFF TGTGCCAGCGGAGGCTCCTACAATGAGCAGTTCTTC
TRBJ1-2 TRBD1 TRBV2 . CASRPGTANYGYTF TGTGCCAGCAGGCCCGGGACAGCTAACTATGGCTACACCTTC
TRBJ1-6 TRBD1 TRBV30 . CAWSGQGVSPLHF TGTGCCTGGAGCGGACAGGGGGTCTCACCCCTCCACTTT
TRBJ1-1 . TRBV7-9 . CASSPVGGVGTEAFF TGTGCCAGCAGCCCGGTGGGGGGAGTAGGCACTGAAGCTTTCTTT
TRBJ1-1 . TRBV5-4 . CASSPILQMNTEAFF TGTGCCAGCAGCCCAATACTCCAAATGAACACTGAAGCTTTCTTT
TRBJ2-5 . TRBV7-2 . CASSLAYGTQYF TGTGCCAGCAGCTTAGCTTACGGGACCCAGTACTTC
TRBJ2-1 TRBD2 TRBV5-4 . CASSGRSSGDEQFF TGTGCCAGCAGCGGGAGGTCAAGCGGGGATGAGCAGTTCTTC
TRBJ1-1 . TRBV7-9 . CASSPAVFGKDTEAFF TGTGCCAGCAGTCCCGCGGTATTCGGGAAGGACACTGAAGCTTTCTTT
TRBJ2-2 TRBD1 TRBV5-1 . CASSLNGQGAGELFF TGCGCCAGCAGCTTGAACGGACAGGGGGCCGGGGAGCTGTTTTTT
TRBJ2-7 . TRBV5-1 . CASSHEPGSSYEQYF TGCGCCAGCAGCCATGAGCCGGGGAGCTCCTACGAGCAGTACTTC
TRBJ1-4 TRBD1 TRBV5-1 . CASSKGQEVEKLFF TGCGCCAGCAGCAAGGGACAGGAGGTTGAAAAACTGTTTTTT
TRBJ1-1 TRBD1 TRBV5-4 . CASSPGQGVDTEAFF TGTGCCAGCAGCCCTGGACAGGGGGTCGACACTGAAGCTTTCTTT
TRBJ2-5 TRBD1 TRBV6-5 . CASSPRDSGLETQYF TGTGCCAGCAGTCCCCGGGACAGCGGCCTGGAGACCCAGTACTTC